One and the same sample provided the 13 T cell receptor beta chains below, sequenced in a study of T-cell memory formation after mild COVID-19. One entry per CDR3 protein results from TCRdb running MiXCR on the 5' RACE reads. The table lists approximately 500,000 distinct CDR3 sequences, around a quarter of them singletons. The specimen was PBMCs or a T cell subset sorted from them (not recorded which). Receptors were obtained from an adult woman who had mild COVID-19 (a few samples of this study predate the infection). Cell type and time point are not known.

This clonotype was detected only a few times. The V call is TRBV7-2, the J call TRBJ1-1; D gene uncertain. From germline, CDR1 is SGHTA and CDR2 FQGNSA. CDR3 length: 14 amino acids. V was shortened by 3 bases and J by 1 base, with 9 bases between the two germline ends. The CDR3 DNA reads as TGTGCCAGCAGCTTTGCCGGGAAGAACACTGAAGCTTTCTTT. It encodes CASSFAGKNTEAFF. The full variable domain, rest sourced from reference TRBV7-2 and TRBJ1-1, is GAGVSQSPSNKVTEKGKDVELRCDPISGHTALYWYRQSLGQGLEFLIYFQGNSAPDKSGLPSDRFSAERTGGSVSTLTIQRTQQEDSAVYLCASSFAGKNTEAFFGQGTRLTVV.

Only a few counts were recorded for this clonotype. The rearrangement uses TRBV7-2 and TRBJ2-7, with TRBD1 matching over 8 bases. Germline V gene lookup returns CDR1 SGHTA and CDR2 FQGNSA. The CDR3 sequence is 12 residues long. DNA for the CDR3: TGTGCATCGACAGGGGCGGGTTACGAGCAGTACTTC. This translates into CASTGAGYEQYF.

In this sample, this clonotype turned up a few times. DNA for the CDR3: TGTGCCAGCAGCTCCAGGACCACTAGTTTAAGTCAGGCGCAGTATTTT. This sequence encodes CASSSRTTSLSQAQYF. The V gene is TRBV7-9, the J gene TRBJ2-3, with D possibly matching TRBD2 (5 bases). The V gene lost 4 bases and the J gene lost 10 bases, with 24 bases spanning the gap. Germline V gene sequence: CDR1 SEHNR, CDR2 FQNEAQ (reference sequence). The CDR3 spans 16 residues. Looking up the rest from reference TRBV7-9 and TRBJ2-3 gives the full variable domain: DTGVSQNPRHKITKRGQNVTFRCDPISEHNRLYWYRQTLGQGPEFLTYFQNEAQLEKSRLLSDRFSAERPKGSFSTLEIQRTEQGDSAMYLCASSSRTTSLSQAQYFGPGTRLTVL.

As for this clonotype: A junction end diverges from the germline sequence, so it may reflect a read error. The V and J genes are TRBV24-1 and TRBJ1-1, with D maybe TRBD1 (6 bases). The CDR3 extends over 13 amino acids. Germline values: CDR1 KGHDR, CDR2 SFDVKD. The CDR3 region has the DNA TGTGCCACCAGTGATGACTACAGGGTAAGTCTGTGCTTT. Translated, it gives CATSDDYRVSLCF.

V and J are TRBV24-1 and TRBJ1-1; D uncertain. Germline V gives CDR1 KGHDR, CDR2 SFDVKD. The CDR3 totals 13 residues. Deletions cut 7 bases from V and 1 base from J, with 9 bases between. CDR3 bases: TGTGCCACCAGGAGGACGGCGAACACTGAAGCTTTCTTT. Translated: CATRRTANTEAFF.

The DNA of the CDR3 is TGTGCCAGCAGCGGCGGAGCGGGAGCTCTTAGGTACGAGCAGTACTTC. It specifies CASSGGAGALRYEQYF. This sequence joins TRBV7-9 and TRBJ2-7; 8 nucleotides align to TRBD2. The CDR3 runs to 16 residues. Trimming took 5 bases from V and 4 from J; bases not matched to a gene: 13. Per the germline V gene, CDR1 is SEHNR and CDR2 is FQNEAQ (reference sequence).

The genes are TRBV2 and TRBJ1-2; the match to TRBD1 covers 8 bases. Trimming cost V 4 bases and J 1 base; bases outside gene matches: 5. Germline lookup yields CDR1 SNHLY and CDR2 FYNNEI. The length of the CDR3 is 15 residues. CDR3 residues: CASSVSGQVNYGYTF. CDR3 nucleotides: TGTGCCAGCAGTGTTTCGGGACAGGTTAACTATGGCTACACCTTC.

This chain connects TRBV5-1 to TRBJ2-1; TRBD1 matches at 7 bases. CDR1 and CDR2 (germline): SGHRS, YFSETQ. V gave up 0 bases and J gave up 7 bases; unmatched junction bases: 4. There are 14 residues in the CDR3. CDR3 sequence reads: CASSLAETGNEQFF. The CDR3 DNA is TGCGCCAGCAGCTTGGCCGAGACAGGGAATGAGCAGTTCTTC.

This clonotype was counted only a few times. The chain links TRBV12-3 or TRBV12-4 to TRBJ1-3, with 7 bases identical to TRBD1. The CDR3 is 15 amino acids. V gave up 6 bases and J gave up 6 bases; unmatched junction bases: 11. The chain's CDR3 is CASSFDRVKENTIYF. DNA of the CDR3: TGTGCCAGCAGCTTTGACAGGGTAAAGGAAAACACCATATATTTT.

This clonotype was seen only a few times. The V gene is TRBV29-1, the J gene TRBJ1-1, with 10 bases lining up with TRBD1. This CDR3 is 12 amino acids long. The ends lost 8 bases at V and 6 bases at J; junction bases unmatched: 6. Germline CDR1 and CDR2: SQVTM and ANQGSEA. The CDR3 sequence is CSSGTGVAEAFF. For the CDR3, the DNA is TGCAGCTCCGGGACAGGGGTGGCTGAAGCTTTCTTT.

This sequence joins TRBV15 and TRBJ2-7; 8 nucleotides match TRBD2. V shed 5 bases, J shed 3 bases, and the junction held 9 bases outside the gene matches. This CDR3 has 15 residues. Germline V gene sequence: CDR1 LNHNV, CDR2 YYDKDF (reference sequence). In DNA form, the CDR3 reads TGTGCCACCAGCGGCTCGCAGCGGGAGTTCTACGAGCAGTACTTC. Amino acids: CATSGSQREFYEQYF.

This chain connects TRBV5-5 to TRBJ1-6, with D perhaps matching TRBD1 (6 bases). The CDR3 is made up of 15 amino acids. V lost 3 bases and J 5 bases, leaving 12 bases between the germline ends. Per germline, CDR1 SGHKS and CDR2 YYEKEE (reference sequence). This CDR3 is CASSSRTVDNSPLHF. CDR3 DNA: TGTGCCAGCAGCTCGCGGACAGTAGATAATTCACCCCTCCACTTT. The variable domain in full, completed from reference TRBV5-5 and TRBJ1-6, reads DAGVTQSPTHLIKTRGQQVTLRCSPISGHKSVSWYQQVLGQGPQFIFQYYEKEERGRGNFPDRFSARQFPNYSSELNVNALLLGDSALYLCASSSRTVDNSPLHFGNGTRLTVT.

There are many counts of this clonotype. J is TRBJ2-7 and V is TRBV5-1; TRBD2 aligns across 10 bases. The CDR3 totals 17 residues. In germline, CDR1 is SGHRS, CDR2 YFSETQ. V lost 7 bases, J lost 3 bases, and 16 bases stayed unmatched. CDR3 coding DNA: TGCGCCAGCTCAAGGGTACCGCTAGCGGGAGATGTCTACGAGCAGTACTTC. Translating it yields CASSRVPLAGDVYEQYF.